This T cell receptor (beta chain) was sequenced during a study of T cell clones after liver transplantation. Across the whole study: Tolerance: complete withdrawal held at least one year, liver enzymes staying within twice normal.

With 7 bases clipped from V and 4 bases from J, the junction kept 5 bases outside the gene matches. Germline CDR1 reads SGHRS; CDR2 reads YFSETQ. This CDR3 region has 13 residues. Sequenced by immunoSEQ multiplex PCR; TCRdb stores in-frame clones only, minus some. The sample has about 33,000 clones; more than 90% are singletons. This clone turned up a few times. This specimen consisted of CD8+ T cells from blood, obtained 12 months after liver transplant. This clonotype originated in a human patient who received a liver transplant. Some of the T cells may derive from the graft donor. This chain uses TRBV5-1 with TRBJ1-1; 9 bases are a match to TRBD1. The CDR3 spells CASSDRGGTEAFF. CDR3 nucleotide sequence: TGCGCCAGCTCCGACAGGGGGGGCACTGAAGCTTTCTTT. The whole variable domain, remainder taken from reference TRBV5-1 and TRBJ1-1, is KAGVTQTPRYLIKTRGQQVTLSCSPISGHRSVSWYQQTPGQGLQFLFEYFSETQRNKGNFPGRFSGRQFSNSRSEMNVSTLELGDSALYLCASSDRGGTEAFFGQGTRLTVV.